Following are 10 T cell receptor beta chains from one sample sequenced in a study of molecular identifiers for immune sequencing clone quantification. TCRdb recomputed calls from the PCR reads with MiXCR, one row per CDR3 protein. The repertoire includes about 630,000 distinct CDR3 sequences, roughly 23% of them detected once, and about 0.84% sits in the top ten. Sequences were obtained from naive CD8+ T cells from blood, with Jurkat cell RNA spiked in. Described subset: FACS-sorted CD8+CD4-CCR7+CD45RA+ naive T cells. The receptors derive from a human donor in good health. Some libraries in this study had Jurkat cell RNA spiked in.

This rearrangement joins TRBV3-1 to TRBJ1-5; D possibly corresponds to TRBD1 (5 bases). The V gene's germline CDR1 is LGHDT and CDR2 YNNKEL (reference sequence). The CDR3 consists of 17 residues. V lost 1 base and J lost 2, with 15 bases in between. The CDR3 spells CASSQGGVQGGNQPQHF. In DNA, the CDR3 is TGTGCCAGCAGCCAAGGAGGAGTCCAGGGAGGCAATCAGCCCCAGCATTTT.

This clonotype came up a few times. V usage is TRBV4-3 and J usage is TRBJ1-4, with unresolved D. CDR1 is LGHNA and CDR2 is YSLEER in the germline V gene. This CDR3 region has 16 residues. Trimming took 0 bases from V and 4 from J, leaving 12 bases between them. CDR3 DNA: TGCGCCAGCAGCCAAGATCATAACGGGTTTAATGAAAAACTGTTTTTT. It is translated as CASSQDHNGFNEKLFF.

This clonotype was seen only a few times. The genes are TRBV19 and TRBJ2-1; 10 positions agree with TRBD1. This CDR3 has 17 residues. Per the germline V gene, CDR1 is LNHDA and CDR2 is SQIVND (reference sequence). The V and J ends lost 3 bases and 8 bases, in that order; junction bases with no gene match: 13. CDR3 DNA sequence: TGTGCCAGTAGTATTGGACAGGGGGTAGCCCCTAGGCATGAGCAGTTCTTC. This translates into CASSIGQGVAPRHEQFF.

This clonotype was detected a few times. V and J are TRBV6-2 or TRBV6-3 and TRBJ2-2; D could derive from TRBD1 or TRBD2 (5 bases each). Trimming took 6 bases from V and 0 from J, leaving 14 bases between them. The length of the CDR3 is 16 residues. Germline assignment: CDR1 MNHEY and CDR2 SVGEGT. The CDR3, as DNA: TGTGCCAGCAGCCACGGGGACCCAACGAACACCGGGGAGCTGTTTTTT. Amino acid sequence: CASSHGDPTNTGELFF.

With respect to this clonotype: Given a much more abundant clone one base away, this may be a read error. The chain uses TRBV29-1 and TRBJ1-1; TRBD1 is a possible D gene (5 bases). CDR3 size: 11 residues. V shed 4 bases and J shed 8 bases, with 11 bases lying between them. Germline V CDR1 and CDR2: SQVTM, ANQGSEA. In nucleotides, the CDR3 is TGCAGCGTTGGGGGGGTCTGCGAAGCTTTCTTT. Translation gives CSVGGVCEAFF.

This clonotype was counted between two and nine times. CDR3 loop: CASSSPPGQISQETQYF. In nucleotides, the CDR3 is TGTGCCAGCAGCTCGCCCCCGGGACAGATTTCCCAAGAGACCCAGTACTTC. The V call is TRBV7-9, the J call TRBJ2-5; 7 nucleotides align to TRBD1. CDR3 size: 17 residues. J gave up 1 base and V 4 bases, and 12 bases lay outside the gene matches. Germline-derived CDR1 and CDR2 are SEHNR and FQNEAQ (reference sequence).

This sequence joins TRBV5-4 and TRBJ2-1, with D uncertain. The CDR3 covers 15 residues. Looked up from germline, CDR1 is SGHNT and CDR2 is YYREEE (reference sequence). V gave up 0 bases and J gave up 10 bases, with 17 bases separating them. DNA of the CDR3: TGTGCCAGCAGCTTGGTAGGTCAGGCAGGCGAGGAGCAGTTCTTC. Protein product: CASSLVGQAGEEQFF.

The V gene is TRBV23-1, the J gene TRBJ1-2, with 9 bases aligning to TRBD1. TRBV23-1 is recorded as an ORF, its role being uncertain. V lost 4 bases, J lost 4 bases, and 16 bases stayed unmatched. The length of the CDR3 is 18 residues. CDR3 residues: CASSRPPCRTGVSYGYTF. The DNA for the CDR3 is TGCGCCAGCAGTCGACCCCCATGCCGGACAGGGGTCAGCTATGGCTACACCTTC.

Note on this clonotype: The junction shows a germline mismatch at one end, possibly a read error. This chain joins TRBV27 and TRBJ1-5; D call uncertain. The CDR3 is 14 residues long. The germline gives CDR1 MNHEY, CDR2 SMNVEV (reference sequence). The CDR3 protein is CASSPGYSNQPQQF. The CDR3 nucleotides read TGTGCCAGCAGCCCGGGGTATAGCAATCAGCCCCAGCAATTT.

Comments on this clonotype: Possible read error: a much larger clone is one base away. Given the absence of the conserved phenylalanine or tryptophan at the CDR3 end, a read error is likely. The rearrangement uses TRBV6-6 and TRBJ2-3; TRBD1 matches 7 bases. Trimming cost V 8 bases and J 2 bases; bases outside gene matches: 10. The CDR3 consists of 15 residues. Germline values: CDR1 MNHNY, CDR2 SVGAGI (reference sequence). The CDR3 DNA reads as TGTGCCAGCGGTGGCCGGGACAGATTCACAGATACGCAGTATTTA. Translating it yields CASGGRDRFTDTQYL.